The clone carrying this T cell receptor beta chain was detected ten times or more. As yet, its antigen is unknown. V was shortened by 0 bases and J by 4 bases, with 3 bases between the two germline ends. The germline V gene encodes CDR1 MNHEY and CDR2 SMNVEV (reference sequence). There are 12 residues in the CDR3. The sample belongs to a study of Graves' ophthalmopathy and Graves' hyperthyroidism. In the study overall: Peripheral blood was gathered at first diagnosis, ahead of any treatment whatsoever.

Study-level results: Appearing in blood as well were most expanded thyroid clonotypes above 0.001 frequency.

The authors amplified TCR beta CDR3 regions, and they did so from RNA transcripts for repertoire sequencing. HTBI primers were employed in first-round RT-PCR, then a second-round multiplex PCR followed. TCRdb re-called the multiplex PCR reads through MiXCR, storing one row per CDR3 protein. This sample has some 400,000 distinct CDR3 sequences, with roughly 18% found just once. As diagnostic evidence, clinical symptoms, serum thyroxine, TRAb, thyroid ultrasound and orbital computed tomography were relied upon. The rearrangement uses TRBV27 and TRBJ1-2, with D unresolved. Sequencing was done on a sample of peripheral blood. This clonotype originated in a woman aged 18 to 35 with Graves' ophthalmopathy. CDR3 protein: CASSLSGYGYTF. The CDR3 DNA reads TGTGCCAGCAGTTTATCCGGCTATGGCTACACCTTC.